The rows below give T cell receptor beta chains drawn from one sample of a study of T cells in Graves' hyperthyroidism and ophthalmopathy. TCRdb itself ran the multiplex PCR reads through MiXCR, one entry per CDR3 protein. The repertoire holds 650,000 to 800,000 distinct CDR3 sequences, with 45% as singletons. Sequenced sample: peripheral blood or thyroid tissue (not recorded which). The receptors originated from an adult man with Graves' disease, either hyperthyroidism or ophthalmopathy (not recorded which). Each CDR3 is given with its conserved first and last residue. D genes are given only for firm matches. Expanded clones are given a class, and other clones once, few, many or no size at all.

many,NA,TRBV2,TRBJ1-5,CASTTRSGSQPQHF,TGTGCCAGCACCACAAGGTCGGGATCTCAGCCCCAGCATTTT
NA,NA,TRBV25-1,TRBJ1-2,CASSLKTGTNYGYTF,TGTGCCAGCTCACTTAAAACAGGGACGAACTATGGCTACACCTTC
once,NA,TRBV7-9,TRBJ1-2,CASSPSRAGNYGYTF,TGTGCCAGCTCACCATCGAGGGCAGGAAACTATGGCTACACCTTC
once,NA,TRBV24-1,TRBJ2-5,CATSDSVETQYF,TGTGCCACCAGTGATTCGGTGGAGACCCAGTACTTC
few,NA,TRBV5-4,TRBJ2-5,CASSQGGGGKRETQYF,TGTGCCAGCAGCCAAGGGGGCGGGGGGAAGAGAGAGACCCAGTACTTC
many,NA,TRBV5-1,TRBJ1-1,CASSLVQGSNTEAFF,TGCGCCAGCAGCTTGGTTCAGGGCTCGAACACTGAAGCTTTCTTT
NA,TRBD2,TRBV25-1,TRBJ2-5,CARVGTSGTKTQYF,TGTGCCCGCGTGGGGACTAGCGGGACAAAGACCCAGTACTTC
many,NA,TRBV2,TRBJ1-1,CASGPNVDTEAFF,TGTGCCAGCGGACCCAACGTCGACACTGAAGCTTTCTTT
many,NA,TRBV7-3,TRBJ2-5,CASSLPGEGETQYF,TGTGCCAGCAGCTTACCCGGGGAAGGAGAGACCCAGTACTTC
NA,NA,TRBV10-3,TRBJ1-4,CAISESATNEKLFF,TGTGCCATCAGTGAGTCTGCAACTAATGAAAAACTGTTTTTT
few,TRBD1,TRBV12-3/TRBV12-4,TRBJ1-1,CASSSQQGATEAFF,TGTGCCAGCAGTTCCCAACAGGGGGCCACTGAAGCTTTCTTT
NA,TRBD2,TRBV6-2/TRBV6-3,TRBJ2-7,CASSYSLIAGAYEQYF,TGTGCCAGCAGTTACTCGTTGATAGCGGGTGCCTACGAGCAGTACTTC
few,NA,TRBV13,TRBJ2-5,CASSENLQIETQYF,TGTGCCAGCAGCGAAAACCTTCAAATCGAGACCCAGTACTTC
many,NA,TRBV10-2,TRBJ2-5,CASSVSSETQYF,TGCGCCAGCAGTGTTAGCTCAGAGACCCAGTACTTC
NA,NA,TRBV5-4,TRBJ2-5,CASSLGVAPDGGETQYF,TGTGCCAGCAGCTTGGGGGTGGCCCCGGACGGTGGTGAGACCCAGTACTTC
many,TRBD1,TRBV20-1,TRBJ2-7,CSASGGTGGIYEQYF,TGCAGTGCTTCAGGTGGGACAGGGGGCATATACGAGCAGTACTTC
many,NA,TRBV10-3,TRBJ2-7,CAISESMEYEQYF,TGTGCCATCAGTGAGTCGATGGAATACGAGCAGTACTTC
NA,NA,TRBV2,TRBJ1-4,CASSGTVATNEKLFF,TGTGCCAGCAGTGGGACAGTTGCAACTAATGAAAAACTGTTTTTT
NA,NA,TRBV4-1,TRBJ1-3,CASSQAGAGNTIYF,TGCGCCAGCAGCCAAGCGGGGGCTGGAAACACCATATATTTT
NA,TRBD2,TRBV6-1,TRBJ2-1,CASSEEKLAGGPSNEQFF,TGTGCCAGCAGTGAAGAGAAACTAGCGGGAGGGCCTTCTAATGAGCAGTTCTTC
NA,NA,TRBV25-1,TRBJ1-6,CASSGQFYNSPLHF,TGTGCCAGCAGTGGACAGTTTTATAATTCACCCCTCCACTTT
NA,NA,TRBV2,TRBJ2-5,CASRGVLPCQETQYF,TGTGCCAGCAGGGGGGTTCTACCGTGCCAAGAGACCCAGTACTTC